One and the same sample provided the 18 T cell receptor beta chains below, sequenced in a study of T cells after yellow fever vaccination. MiXCR was run by TCRdb on the 5' RACE reads, yielding one entry per CDR3 protein. The sample carries hundreds of thousands of distinct CDR3 sequences, around 4% recorded once. The material sequenced was PBMCs, taken on the day of the yellow fever booster vaccination. The source is a man between 18 and 35 years old who received the YFV17D yellow fever vaccine.

This clonotype has a count of ten or more. This chain uses TRBV12-3 or TRBV12-4 with TRBJ1-1; maybe TRBD1 (6 bases). Between the trimmed V and J ends, which lost 5 bases and 5 bases, there was a span of 18 bases. The CDR3 has 15 amino acids. CDR3 region: CASSSARGLRTEAFF. The CDR3 DNA reads as TGTGCCAGCAGTAGCGCGAGGGGGTTAAGGACTGAAGCTTTCTTT.

Many counts were recorded for this clonotype. The rearrangement links TRBV11-2 to TRBJ2-3, with 7 bases aligning to TRBD2. Germline CDR1 SGHAT, CDR2 FQNNGV. CDR3 length: 15 residues. Trimming cost V 6 bases and J 1 base; bases outside gene matches: 7. CDR3 sequence reads: CASRTSGVGTDTQYF. Written as DNA, the CDR3 is TGTGCCAGCAGAACCAGCGGGGTTGGCACAGATACGCAGTATTTT.

This clonotype came up many times. J is TRBJ2-3 and V is TRBV11-1, with TRBD1 as a possible D gene (5 bases). Germline CDR1 reads SGHAT; CDR2 reads FQDESV (reference sequence). The length of the CDR3 is 17 residues. V gave up 4 bases and J gave up 2 bases, with 19 bases separating them. The CDR3 is CASSSPKVNGATDTQYF. The DNA of the CDR3 is TGTGCCAGCAGCTCGCCGAAGGTGAATGGGGCCACAGATACGCAGTATTTT.

As regards this clonotype: At one of its ends the junction is not consistent with the germline gene, which may arise from a read error. The chain couples TRBV6-6 to TRBJ2-1, with 9 bases matching TRBD1. CDR1 MNHNY and CDR2 SVGAGI come from the germline V gene (reference sequence). The CDR3 runs to 16 residues. The CDR3 protein is CASGYLPGQGYNEQFF. As DNA, the CDR3 is TGTGCCAGCGGTTATCTTCCGGGACAGGGCTACAATGAGCAGTTCTTC.

Many counts were recorded for this clonotype. The chain uses TRBV5-1 and TRBJ1-1; the D is unclear. V was cut by 0 bases and J by 5 bases, with 14 bases left in between. Germline V gene sequence: CDR1 SGHRS, CDR2 YFSETQ. The CDR3 consists of 15 residues. The CDR3 loop reads CASSLGVVGGTEAFF. The CDR3 nucleotides read TGCGCCAGCAGCTTGGGCGTCGTTGGCGGGACTGAAGCTTTCTTT.

This clonotype was detected ten times or more. V and J are TRBV7-3 and TRBJ2-3; the D gene could be TRBD1 or TRBD2 (5 bases each). The germline gives CDR1 SGHTA, CDR2 FQGTGA. V was pared by 2 bases and J by 6 bases, with 12 bases between. The CDR3 is made up of 14 amino acids. CDR3 in DNA: TGTGCCAGCAGCTTAGGGGACCCCGTGGATACGCAGTATTTT. Protein product: CASSLGDPVDTQYF.

This clonotype was found many times. This rearrangement joins TRBV7-2 to TRBJ2-1; 7 nucleotides align to TRBD2. The germline V gene has CDR1 SGHTA and CDR2 FQGNSA. This CDR3 is built from 14 residues. The V segment lost 3 bases and the J segment 9 bases; nucleotides outside the gene matches: 8. The CDR3 DNA sequence: TGTGCCAGCAGCTTCACGGGGGGTGGGATTGAGCAGTTCTTC. This encodes CASSFTGGGIEQFF. Looking up the rest from reference TRBV7-2 and TRBJ2-1 gives the full variable domain: GAGVSQSPSNKVTEKGKDVELRCDPISGHTALYWYRQSLGQGLEFLIYFQGNSAPDKSGLPSDRFSAERTGGSVSTLTIQRTQQEDSAVYLCASSFTGGGIEQFFGPGTRLTVL.

This clonotype was seen repeatedly, ten times or more. The J gene is TRBJ1-2, the V gene TRBV4-2; D gene ambiguous. This CDR3 is 15 amino acids long. V was pared by 0 bases and J by 1 base, with 9 bases between. Germline CDR1 is LGHNA and CDR2 is YNFKEQ. In nucleotides, the CDR3 is TGTGCCAGCAGCCAAGATCGATCAGATAACTATGGCTACACCTTC. Amino acid sequence: CASSQDRSDNYGYTF.

The chain combines TRBV7-2 with TRBJ1-1; D is undetermined. The germline gives CDR1 SGHTA, CDR2 FQGNSA. The CDR3 contains 14 residues. V shed 7 bases and J shed 5 bases, with 17 bases lying between them. The CDR3 DNA is TGTGCCAGCATCTTGGAGGAAGGATGGACTGAAGCTTTCTTT. The encoded protein is CASILEEGWTEAFF.

This clonotype was seen only a few times. This chain joins TRBV20-1 and TRBJ1-2, with D hard to call. The CDR3 length is 14 residues. V was pared by 1 base and J by 3 bases, with 12 bases between. Germline assignment: CDR1 DFQATT and CDR2 SNEGSKA (reference sequence). In nucleotides, the CDR3 is TGCAGTGCTAGAGTTGGCAATCTCGACTATGGCTACACCTTC. It codes for CSARVGNLDYGYTF.

The chain uses TRBV20-1 and TRBJ1-1; 7 nucleotides align to TRBD1. There are 14 residues in the CDR3. Germline V gene sequence: CDR1 DFQATT, CDR2 SNEGSKA (reference sequence). V trimming: 4 bases; J trimming: 5 bases; junction bases outside the gene matches: 10. CDR3: CSAKPGGARTEAFF. Written as DNA, the CDR3 is TGCAGTGCTAAGCCAGGGGGGGCGCGTACTGAAGCTTTCTTT.

This clonotype was recorded many times. The V call is TRBV20-1, the J call TRBJ2-7, with D possibly matching TRBD2 (5 bases). V dropped 8 bases and J dropped 3 bases, with 17 bases sitting between them. The CDR3 runs to 13 residues. CDR1 and CDR2 from the germline V gene are DFQATT and SNEGSKA (reference sequence). For the CDR3, the DNA is TGCAGTACCGAGGGCCCCAGCGACTACGAGCAGTACTTC. It codes for CSTEGPSDYEQYF.

The V call is TRBV28, the J call TRBJ2-7, with TRBD1 matching over 10 bases. This CDR3 region has 15 residues. Germline V gene data show CDR1 as MDHEN and CDR2 as SYDVKM. The V and J ends lost 6 bases and 3 bases, in that order; junction bases with no gene match: 8. CDR3 bases: TGTGCCAGCAGATCCGGGACAGGGGTTGACTACGAGCAGTACGTC. Residues: CASRSGTGVDYEQYV.

This clonotype was counted only a few times. V usage is TRBV6-2 or TRBV6-3 and J usage is TRBJ2-7; no reliable D call. CDR3 length: 15 amino acids. CDR1 is MNHEY and CDR2 is SVGEGT in the germline V gene. V was clipped by 2 bases and J by 3 bases, with 14 bases between them. The CDR3 region is CASSYGSRLGYEQYV. CDR3 bases: TGTGCCAGCAGTTACGGTTCTCGACTGGGCTACGAGCAGTACGTC.

This chain links TRBV5-1 with TRBJ2-1; a weak D match, TRBD1 (5 bases). Germline assignment: CDR1 SGHRS and CDR2 YFSETQ. Trimming left V 5 bases short and J 7 bases short, with 13 bases between. The CDR3 runs 13 residues. The CDR3 bases are TGCGCCAGCAGGCCACAGGTTTCGAATGAGCAGTTCTTC. Translated, it gives CASRPQVSNEQFF.

The sample holds a few counts of this clonotype. The CDR3 here is CASSDHYGGAGNEQFF. The CDR3 nucleotides read TGTGCCAGCAGTGACCACTACGGCGGGGCGGGGAATGAGCAGTTCTTC. The V gene is TRBV6-4, the J gene TRBJ2-1; perhaps TRBD2 as D (6 bases). The CDR3 spans 16 residues. The V end lost 2 bases, the J end lost 7 bases, and 18 bases lay between the germline ends. Germline V CDR1 and CDR2: MRHNA, SNTAGT.

This clonotype was detected ten times or more. The rearrangement joins TRBV7-9 to TRBJ1-1, with D unresolved. The CDR3 is made up of 12 amino acids. The V and J ends lost 8 bases and 0 bases respectively, with 7 bases between them. Germline values: CDR1 SEHNR, CDR2 FQNEAQ (reference sequence). CDR3 coding DNA: TGTGCCAGCTTAGTAATGAACACTGAAGCTTTCTTT. It yields the protein CASLVMNTEAFF.

This clonotype was observed at least ten times. The chain is built from TRBV7-9 and TRBJ2-2, with 9 nucleotides matching TRBD2. The V gene's germline CDR1 is SEHNR and CDR2 FQNEAQ (reference sequence). V gave up 4 bases and J gave up 1 base; unmatched junction bases: 4. The CDR3 contains 16 residues. This CDR3 is CASSYLAGLNTGELFF. In nucleotides, the CDR3 is TGTGCCAGCAGCTACCTAGCGGGACTGAACACCGGGGAGCTGTTTTTT.